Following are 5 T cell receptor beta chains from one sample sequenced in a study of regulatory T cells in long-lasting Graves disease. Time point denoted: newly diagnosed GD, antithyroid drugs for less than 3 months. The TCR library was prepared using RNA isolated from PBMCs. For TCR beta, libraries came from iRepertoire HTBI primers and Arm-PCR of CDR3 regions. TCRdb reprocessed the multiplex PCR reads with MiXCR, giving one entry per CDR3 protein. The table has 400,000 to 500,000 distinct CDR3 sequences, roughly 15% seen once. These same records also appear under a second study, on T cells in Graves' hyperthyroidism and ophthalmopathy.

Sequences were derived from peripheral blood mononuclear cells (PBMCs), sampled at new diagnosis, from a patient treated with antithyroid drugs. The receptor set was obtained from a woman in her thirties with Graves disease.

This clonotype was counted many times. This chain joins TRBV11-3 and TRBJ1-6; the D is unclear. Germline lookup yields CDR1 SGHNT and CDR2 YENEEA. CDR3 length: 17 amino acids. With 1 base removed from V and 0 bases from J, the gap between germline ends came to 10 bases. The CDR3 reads CASSLAGEGSYNSPLHF. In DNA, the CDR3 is TGTGCCAGCAGCTTAGCTGGGGAGGGCTCCTATAATTCACCCCTCCACTTT. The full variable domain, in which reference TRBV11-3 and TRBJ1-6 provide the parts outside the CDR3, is EAGVVQSPRYKIIEKKQPVAFWCNPISGHNTLYWYLQNLGQGPELLIRYENEEAVDDSQLPKDRFSAERLKGVDSTLKIQPAELGDSAVYLCASSLAGEGSYNSPLHFGNGTRLTVT.

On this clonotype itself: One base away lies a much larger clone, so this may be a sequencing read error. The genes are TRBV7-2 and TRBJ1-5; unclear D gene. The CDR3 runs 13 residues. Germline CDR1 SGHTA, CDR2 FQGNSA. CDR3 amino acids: CAGSITDNQPQHF. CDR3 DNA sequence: TGTGCCGGCAGCATTACGGATAATCAGCCCCAGCATTTT.

The CDR3 here is CSVGPGHTEAFF. CDR3 DNA: TGCAGTGTCGGCCCGGGACACACTGAAGCTTTCTTT. The chain uses TRBV20-1 and TRBJ1-1; the D gene is possibly TRBD1 (5 bases). The V gene lost 7 bases and the J gene lost 3 bases, with 12 bases spanning the gap. The germline V gene has CDR1 DFQATT and CDR2 SNEGSKA (reference sequence). The CDR3 consists of 12 residues.

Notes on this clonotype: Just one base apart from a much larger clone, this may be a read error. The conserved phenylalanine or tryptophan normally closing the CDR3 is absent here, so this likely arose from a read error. The CDR3: CASRGDFSPLHL. DNA for the CDR3: TGTGCCAGCAGGGGGGACTTTTCACCCCTCCACCTT. This chain links TRBV2 with TRBJ1-6; a weak D match, TRBD1 (5 bases). Germline-derived CDR1 and CDR2 are SNHLY and FYNNEI. Trimming shortened V by 6 bases and J by 9 bases, and 9 bases separated the two germline ends. This CDR3 has 12 amino acids.

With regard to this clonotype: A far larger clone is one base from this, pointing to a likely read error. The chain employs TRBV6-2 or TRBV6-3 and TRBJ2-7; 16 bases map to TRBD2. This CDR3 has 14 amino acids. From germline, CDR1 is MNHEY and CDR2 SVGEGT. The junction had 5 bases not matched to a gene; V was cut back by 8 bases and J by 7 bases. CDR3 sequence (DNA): TGTGCCAGCGGGGGACTAGCGGGAGGGATTGAGCAGTACTTC. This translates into CASGGLAGGIEQYF.